This T cell receptor (beta chain) was captured by sequencing in a study of siplizumab effects on memory and regulatory T cells. Findings and limits, study-wide: Sequences below about 10^-5 frequency were poorly captured, and few alloreactive clones mapped to unstimulated subsets.

This CDR3 is built from 15 residues. V dropped 5 bases and J dropped 5 bases, with 15 bases sitting between them. Germline V gene sequence: CDR1 LGHNA, CDR2 YNFKEQ. The protocol was immunoSEQ multiplex PCR, while the TCRdb copy is restricted to in-frame clones and leaves out a portion. In the table there are 100,000 to 120,000 clones, about nine tenths of which are singletons. Notes on this clone: Antigen: not known.

The origin of this receptor is a human donor in good health. Sequences were obtained from CD4+ T cells sorted from blood. The chain employs TRBV4-2 and TRBJ2-2; no reliable D call. Here the CDR3 reads CASSSSVGATGELFF. Written as DNA, the CDR3 is TGTGCCAGCAGCTCCTCGGTAGGAGCGACCGGGGAGCTGTTTTTT.